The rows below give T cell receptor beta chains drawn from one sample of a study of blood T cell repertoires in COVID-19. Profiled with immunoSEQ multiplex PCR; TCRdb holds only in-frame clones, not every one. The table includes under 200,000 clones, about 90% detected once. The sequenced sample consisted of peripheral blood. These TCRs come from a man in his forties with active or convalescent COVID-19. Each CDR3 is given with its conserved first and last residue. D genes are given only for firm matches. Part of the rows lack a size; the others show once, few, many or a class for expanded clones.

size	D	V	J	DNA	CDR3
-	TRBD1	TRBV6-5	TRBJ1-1	TGTGCCAGCAGTTACTCGACAGGGAAAAACACTGAAGCTTTCTTT	CASSYSTGKNTEAFF
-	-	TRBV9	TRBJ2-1	TGTGCCAGCAGCGTAGCCGCCGGACTCCTTGGAGAGCAGTTCTTC	CASSVAAGLLGEQFF
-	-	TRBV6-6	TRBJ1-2	TGTGCCAGCAGTTACCTGACTGAGTATGGCTACACCTTC	CASSYLTEYGYTF
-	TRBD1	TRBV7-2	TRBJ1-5	TGTGCCAGCAGCTCAAGACAGGGCCAGCCCCAGCATTTT	CASSSRQGQPQHF
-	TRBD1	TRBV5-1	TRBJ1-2	TGCGCCAGCAGCCCGGGTTGGACAGGATCATCCAACTATGGCTACACCTTC	CASSPGWTGSSNYGYTF
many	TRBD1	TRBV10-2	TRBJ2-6	TGCGCCAGCAGTGGGGACAGGGGTCAACCCTTTAGCTCTGGGGCCAACGTCCTGACTTTC	CASSGDRGQPFSSGANVLTF
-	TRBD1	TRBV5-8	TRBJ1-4	TGTGCCAGCAGCAGAACCGGGACAGGGGGTGAAAAACTGTTTTTT	CASSRTGTGGEKLFF
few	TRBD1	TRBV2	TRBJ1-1	TGTGCCAGCAGGGGGACAGGGTTGAACACTGAAGCTTTCTTT	CASRGTGLNTEAFF
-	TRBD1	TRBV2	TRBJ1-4	TGTGCCAGCAGCCCGGACAGGGCCAACGAAAAACTGTTTTTT	CASSPDRANEKLFF
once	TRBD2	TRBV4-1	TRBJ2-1	TGCGCCAGCAGCCCCAGACTAGCGGTCTCCTACAATGAGCAGTTCTTC	CASSPRLAVSYNEQFF
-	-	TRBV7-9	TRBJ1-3	TGTGCCAGCAGCTTCCCGACGGGTGGAAACACCATATATTTT	CASSFPTGGNTIYF
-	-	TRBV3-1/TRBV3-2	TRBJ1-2	TGTGCCAGCAGCTCCCGCCTAGACTATGGCTACACCTTC	CASSSRLDYGYTF
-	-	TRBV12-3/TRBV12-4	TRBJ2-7	TGTGCCAGCAGTTTACGGTCCCGCCACGAGCAGTACTTC	CASSLRSRHEQYF
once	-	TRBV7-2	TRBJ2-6	TGTGCCAGCAGCTTAGGACCGGGCTCTGGGGCCAACGTCCTGACTTTC	CASSLGPGSGANVLTF
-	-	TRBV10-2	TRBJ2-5	TGCGCCAGCAGTGAATCCAGCGGCAAAGAGACCCAGTACTTC	CASSESSGKETQYF
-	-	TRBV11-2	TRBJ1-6	TGTGCCAGCAGCTTGACCGGGACATTGCCGGATTCACCCCTCCACTTT	CASSLTGTLPDSPLHF
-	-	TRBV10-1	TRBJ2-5	TGCGCCAGCAGTGAGGACGGGAGCTCCCAAGAGACCCAGTACTTC	CASSEDGSSQETQYF
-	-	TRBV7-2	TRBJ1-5	TGTGCCAGCCGCGGGGAGAGCAATCAGCCCCAGCATTTT	CASRGESNQPQHF
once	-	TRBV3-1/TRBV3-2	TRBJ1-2	TGTGCCAGCAGCCAACGGGGGGATGGCTACACCTTC	CASSQRGDGYTF
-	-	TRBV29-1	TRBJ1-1	TGCAGCGCGAGAAATGGGAGTGGCACTGAAGCTTTCTTT	CSARNGSGTEAFF